These T cell receptor beta chains were read from a single sample in a study of shared clonotypes between healthy human individuals. Assay: immunoSEQ multiplex PCR; the TCRdb copy retains only in-frame clones and omits some. The sample includes a few million clones, approximately 95% of them seen just once. The specimen sequenced was naive CD4+ T cells sorted from blood. Receptor source: a man in his late teens or twenties in good health. Each CDR3 is given with its conserved first and last residue. Fields, in order: D gene, J gene, V gene, CDR3 DNA, CDR3 protein. The D gene is left open where the match is weak.

- TRBJ2-2 TRBV30 TGTGCCTGGAGTCCAGGGACGAACACCGGGGAGCTGTTTTTT CAWSPGTNTGELFF
- TRBJ2-2 TRBV5-4 TGTGCCAGCAGCCCCTCGGGCACGGGGTGGAACACCGGGGAGCTGTTTTTT CASSPSGTGWNTGELFF
- TRBJ2-1 TRBV5-1 TGCGCCAGCAGCCCGGGTCGGAGCACCTACTACAATGAGCAGTTCTTC CASSPGRSTYYNEQFF
- TRBJ2-7 TRBV6-1 TGTGCCAGCAGTGACAGGGTTAGGGACGAGCAGTACTTC CASSDRVRDEQYF
- TRBJ2-7 TRBV30 TGTGCCTGGAGTGAGGACAACTCCTACGAGCAGTACTTC CAWSEDNSYEQYF
TRBD2 TRBJ2-1 TRBV11-3 TGTGCCAGCAGCTTAAGCGGGGGGAGGAATGAGCAGTTCTTC CASSLSGGRNEQFF
- TRBJ1-1 TRBV11-2 TGTGCCAGCAGCTTACGGAGGGAGTGGAGCACTGAAGCTTTCTTT CASSLRREWSTEAFF
- TRBJ2-7 TRBV6-1 TGTGCCAGCAGGACAGCGAGCTCCTACGAGCAGTACTTC CASRTASSYEQYF
- TRBJ2-7 TRBV5-1 TGCGCCAGCAGCGCCCGGGACGGTCCCTACGAGCAGTACTTC CASSARDGPYEQYF
TRBD2 TRBJ2-3 TRBV29-1 TGCAGCGTTGAAGATCAGAGCGGGGCAGATACGCAGTATTTT CSVEDQSGADTQYF
- TRBJ1-6 TRBV9 TGTGCCAGCAGCCCAAAAGAGAATTCACCCCTCCACTTT CASSPKENSPLHF
TRBD1 TRBJ1-6 TRBV5-4 TGTGCCAGCAGCGTCGGGACAGTCGTAAAATCCGGTAATTCACCCCTCCACTTT CASSVGTVVKSGNSPLHF
- TRBJ1-1 TRBV11-2 TGTGCCAGCAGCCTGAGCAGGGTCCTTGAAGCTTTCTTT CASSLSRVLEAFF
- TRBJ2-3 TRBV18 TGTGCCAGCTCCCCAGGGGATCGAATAGATACGCAGTATTTT CASSPGDRIDTQYF
- TRBJ2-4 TRBV28 TGTGCCAGCAGCCTCGGCGGATCGGGACTCCTAGCCAAAAACATTCAGTACTTC CASSLGGSGLLAKNIQYF